The 18 T cell receptor beta chains presented below share a single source sample, sequenced in a study of OX40 agonist ivuxolimab in advanced cancers. TCRdb keeps only in-frame clones here, not all; method: immunoSEQ multiplex PCR. The sample shows about 35,000 clones, roughly 89% of them seen only once. Sequenced material: CD4+ or CD8+ T cells sorted from blood, taken in a trial of the OX40 agonist ivuxolimab. The receptors stem from an adult with an advanced solid tumor such as melanoma, head and neck, liver or kidney cancer.

The chain recombines TRBV6-9 with TRBJ2-2; D ambiguous. Germline CDR1 MNHGY, CDR2 SVAAGI. The CDR3 has 12 residues. The V and J ends lost 9 bases and 7 bases respectively, with 12 bases between them. The CDR3 protein is CARADTIGELFF. In DNA, the CDR3 is TGTGCCAGGGCCGACACTATCGGGGAGCTGTTTTTT.

The chain couples TRBV2 to TRBJ1-2; 8 nucleotides match TRBD1. V gave up 6 bases and J gave up 3 bases; unmatched junction bases: 3. Germline V gene data show CDR1 as SNHLY and CDR2 as FYNNEI. This CDR3 comprises 13 residues. CDR3 region: CASSQTGDYGYTF. DNA for the CDR3: TGTGCCAGCAGCCAGACAGGGGACTATGGCTACACCTTC.

The gene calls are TRBV5-1 and TRBJ1-5; the D is unclear. In germline, CDR1 is SGHRS, CDR2 YFSETQ. V lost 0 bases, J lost 4 bases, and 5 bases lay in between. CDR3 length equals 13 residues. The CDR3 nucleotides are TGCGCCAGCAGCTTGGAACCTAATCAGCCCCAGCATTTT. It yields the protein CASSLEPNQPQHF.

This rearrangement joins TRBV11-2 to TRBJ1-1, with 8 bases aligning to TRBD1. This CDR3 is built from 15 residues. Trimming took 0 bases from V and 4 from J; bases not matched to a gene: 4. Germline CDR1 and CDR2: SGHAT and FQNNGV. The CDR3 spells CASSLETGEGTEAFF. In DNA, the CDR3 is TGTGCCAGCAGCTTAGAGACAGGGGAGGGCACTGAAGCTTTCTTT.

The V gene is TRBV7-2, the J gene TRBJ2-7; D might be TRBD1 (5 bases). CDR1 and CDR2 (germline): SGHTA, FQGNSA. This CDR3 has 13 residues. V was cut by 3 bases and J by 6 bases, with 12 bases left in between. Here the CDR3 reads CASSFGQGSEQYF. DNA for the CDR3: TGTGCCAGCAGCTTTGGCCAGGGCAGCGAGCAGTACTTC.

The chain couples TRBV5-1 to TRBJ1-4; weak D call: TRBD1 (6 bases). CDR3 length: 14 residues. Per germline, CDR1 SGHRS and CDR2 YFSETQ. Trimming removed 3 bases from V and 2 bases from J, with 8 bases in between. The CDR3: CASSWGATNEKLFF. DNA of the CDR3: TGCGCCAGCAGCTGGGGGGCCACTAATGAAAAACTGTTTTTT.

V is TRBV6-6 and J is TRBJ1-2; no firm D call. Between the trimmed V and J ends, which lost 7 bases and 4 bases, there was a span of 16 bases. The CDR3 is made up of 14 amino acids. The germline V gene encodes CDR1 MNHNY and CDR2 SVGAGI (reference sequence). This chain's CDR3 is CASTIGWQAYGYTF. CDR3 nucleotide sequence: TGTGCCAGCACCATAGGTTGGCAGGCCTATGGCTACACCTTC.

In this sample, this clone turned up once. CDR3 bases: TGTGCCAGCAGCCCTCGTGGTAGCGGGGCGGCAGATACGCAGTATTTT. Translated, it gives CASSPRGSGAADTQYF. V gene TRBV14 combines with J gene TRBJ2-3; 8 nucleotides match TRBD2. J gave up 4 bases and V 4 bases, and 10 bases lay outside the gene matches. The CDR3 sequence is 16 residues long. Germline V gene sequence: CDR1 SGHDN, CDR2 FVKESK.

This clone has just a few counts. Written as DNA, the CDR3 is TGTGCCAGTCAAAACAGGGGTAGCAATCAGCCCCAGCATTTT. As protein: CASQNRGSNQPQHF. The V call is TRBV19, the J call TRBJ1-5; 7 nucleotides match TRBD1. Germline V gives CDR1 LNHDA, CDR2 SQIVND (reference sequence). V shed 8 bases and J 0 bases; nucleotides not matched to a gene: 4. This CDR3 region has 14 residues.

This clone was seen a handful of times. The chain employs TRBV30 and TRBJ1-5; D call uncertain. The V gene lost 4 bases and the J gene lost 0 bases, with 7 bases spanning the gap. Germline CDR1 reads GTSNPN; CDR2 reads SVGIG (reference sequence). The CDR3 has 13 amino acids. CDR3 bases: TGTGCCTGGACCCAAAATAGCAATCAGCCCCAGCATTTT. Its translation: CAWTQNSNQPQHF.

This chain uses TRBV29-1 with TRBJ2-1; no firm D call. Trimming stripped 6 bases from V and 6 bases from J, with 15 bases between. The V gene's germline CDR1 is SQVTM and CDR2 ANQGSEA. This CDR3 has 13 amino acids. The CDR3 spells CSVWLRVSNEQFF. CDR3 sequence (DNA): TGCAGCGTATGGCTAAGGGTGTCCAATGAGCAGTTCTTC.

The gene calls are TRBV6-1 and TRBJ1-5; D not resolved. Deletions cut 5 bases from V and 0 bases from J, with 8 bases between. CDR1 is MNHNS and CDR2 is SASEGT in the germline V gene. This CDR3 has 14 amino acids. This CDR3 is CASSNPHSNQPQHF. The CDR3 region has the DNA TGTGCCAGCAGTAACCCTCATAGCAATCAGCCCCAGCATTTT.

J is TRBJ2-7 and V is TRBV27, with TRBD1 matching over 10 bases. The CDR3 length is 15 residues. The V and J ends lost 7 bases and 6 bases, in that order; junction bases with no gene match: 12. CDR1 is MNHEY, CDR2 SMNVEV, per germline (reference sequence). Written as DNA, the CDR3 is TGTGCCAGCACTCCTGTGGGACAGGGGCCGGGCGAGCAGTACTTC. It translates to CASTPVGQGPGEQYF.

V gene TRBV19 combines with J gene TRBJ2-1; the match to TRBD1 covers 7 bases. The CDR3 sequence is 17 residues long. The ends lost 3 bases at V and 0 bases at J; junction bases unmatched: 8. Germline V gene data show CDR1 as LNHDA and CDR2 as SQIVND (reference sequence). CDR3 region: CASSITGAKSSYNEQFF. The CDR3 bases are TGTGCCAGTAGTATTACAGGGGCAAAAAGCTCCTACAATGAGCAGTTCTTC.

The chain joins TRBV9 to TRBJ2-1; 10 bases are shared with TRBD2. V dropped 0 bases and J dropped 7; count of bases not matched to a gene: 10. There are 17 residues in the CDR3. Germline V gives CDR1 SGDLS, CDR2 YYNGEE. CDR3 DNA sequence: TGTGCCAGCAGCGTAGAGGCAAGGGCTAGCGGGGGAAATGAGCAGTTCTTC. It specifies CASSVEARASGGNEQFF.

This clone was seen only once. V and J are TRBV5-1 and TRBJ2-3, with a tentative D call TRBD2 (6 bases). Trimming took 4 bases from V and 6 from J, leaving 12 bases between them. The CDR3 is 13 residues long. Looked up from germline, CDR1 is SGHRS and CDR2 is YFSETQ. The CDR3: CASSPAGRDTQYF. CDR3 DNA sequence: TGCGCCAGCAGCCCCGCAGGGAGGGATACGCAGTATTTT.

The chain carries TRBV7-9 and TRBJ2-2, with a tentative D call TRBD2 (6 bases). Germline V gene data show CDR1 as SEHNR and CDR2 as FQNEAQ (reference sequence). The CDR3 contains 16 residues. Trimming left V 8 bases short and J 5 bases short, with 21 bases between. The CDR3 protein is CASPRSDGRFTGELFF. The CDR3 nucleotides are TGTGCCAGCCCCAGATCGGACGGGAGATTTACCGGGGAGCTGTTTTTT.

In this sample, this clone turned up once. V is TRBV29-1 and J is TRBJ1-1; tentatively, D is TRBD1 (6 bases). V was cut by 7 bases and J by 0 bases, with 12 bases left in between. CDR1 is SQVTM, CDR2 ANQGSEA, per germline. The CDR3 runs to 13 residues. CDR3 amino acids: CSAGGQLNTEAFF. DNA of the CDR3: TGCAGCGCGGGAGGACAGCTGAACACTGAAGCTTTCTTT.